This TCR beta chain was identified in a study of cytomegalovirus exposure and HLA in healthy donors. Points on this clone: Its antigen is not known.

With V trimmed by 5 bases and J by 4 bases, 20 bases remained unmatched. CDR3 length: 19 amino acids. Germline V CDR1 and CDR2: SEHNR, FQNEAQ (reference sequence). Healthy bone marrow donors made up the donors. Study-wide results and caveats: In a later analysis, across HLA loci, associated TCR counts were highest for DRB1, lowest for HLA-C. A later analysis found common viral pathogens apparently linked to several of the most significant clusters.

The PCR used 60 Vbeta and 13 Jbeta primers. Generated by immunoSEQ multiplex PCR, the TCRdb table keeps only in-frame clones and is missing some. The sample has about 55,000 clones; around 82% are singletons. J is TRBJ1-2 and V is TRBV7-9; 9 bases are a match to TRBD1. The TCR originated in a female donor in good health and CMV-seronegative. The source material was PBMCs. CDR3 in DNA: TGTGCCAGCAGCCTGGAGACAGGGGGAGTTTCAAGGGGCAGCTATGGCTACACCTTC. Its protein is CASSLETGGVSRGSYGYTF.